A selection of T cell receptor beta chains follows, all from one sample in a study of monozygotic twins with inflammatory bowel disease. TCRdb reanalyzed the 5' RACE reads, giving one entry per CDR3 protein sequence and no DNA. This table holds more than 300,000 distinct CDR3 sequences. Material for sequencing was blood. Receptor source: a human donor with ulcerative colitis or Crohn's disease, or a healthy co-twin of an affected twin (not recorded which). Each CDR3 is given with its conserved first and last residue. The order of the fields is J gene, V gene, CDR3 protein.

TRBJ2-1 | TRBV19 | CASSSWTGGDNEQFF
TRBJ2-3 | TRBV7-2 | CASSPLRDTQYF
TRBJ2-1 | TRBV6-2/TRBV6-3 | CASSYSSLAYNEQFF
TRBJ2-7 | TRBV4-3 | CASSQVFPGSSASYEQYF
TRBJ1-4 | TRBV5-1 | CASSRIEEGSNEKLFF
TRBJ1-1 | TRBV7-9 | CASSHPYTEAFF
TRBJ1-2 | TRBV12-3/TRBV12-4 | CASSPGGGLLTGYTF
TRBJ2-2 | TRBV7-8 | CASSLNRWLFF
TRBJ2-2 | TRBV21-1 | CAIPNPRPWTGSFRELFF
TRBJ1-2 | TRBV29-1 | CSVFIAGGYTF
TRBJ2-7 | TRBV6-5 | CASSYLGQGEYEQYF